This TCR beta chain was sequenced during a study of blood T cell repertoires in COVID-19. Study as a whole: From T cells, B-cell-depleted T cells, or PBMCs came the material, which was cDNA or gDNA.

CDR1 is SGHVS, CDR2 FQNEAQ, per germline. V lost 6 bases, J lost 0 bases, and 7 bases stayed unmatched. The length of the CDR3 is 16 residues. Data came from immunoSEQ multiplex PCR; TCRdb stores just in-frame clones and leaves some out. Among hundreds of thousands of clones, about 88% were seen once, and the ten largest hold 0.9% to 1%. The gene calls are TRBV7-8 and TRBJ2-4, with 8 bases identical to TRBD2. Sequenced material: peripheral blood. This TCR came from a woman aged 35 to 49 who had recovered from COVID-19. In nucleotides, the CDR3 is TGTGCCAGCAGGGCGGGGGGTACCCAAGCCAAAAACATTCAGTACTTC. This sequence encodes CASRAGGTQAKNIQYF. Together with reference TRBV7-8 and TRBJ2-4, the CDR3 gives the full variable domain: GAGVSQSPRYKVAKRGQDVALRCDPISGHVSLFWYQQALGQGPEFLTYFQNEAQLDKSGLPSDRFFAERPEGSVSTLKIQRTQQEDSAVYLCASRAGGTQAKNIQYFGAGTRLSVL.